These 30 T cell receptor beta chains were all obtained from the same sample, sequenced in a study of cytomegalovirus exposure and HLA in healthy donors (dated by TCRdb to the late 2010s). The protocol used for the library was the immunoSEQ multiplex PCR assay. TCRdb stores this immuneACCESS table with in-frame sequences only. Part of the clones is absent; in the studies checked, under half of the shortfall reflects unresolved V genes, and no reason is known for the rest. The sample contains hundreds of thousands of clones, approximately 87% of them found a single time. The ten largest account for roughly 5.7% of the sample. Sample: PBMCs. These TCRs come from a woman aged 18-30 years in good health and CMV-seronegative.

The V and J genes are TRBV6-1 and TRBJ2-7; TRBD1 is a possible D gene (5 bases). Trimming took 8 bases from V and 3 from J, leaving 20 bases between them. The V gene's germline CDR1 is MNHNS and CDR2 SASEGT. The CDR3 consists of 15 residues. The CDR3: CASPPSGDRHYEQYF. The CDR3 nucleotides read TGTGCCAGCCCCCCTTCGGGTGACAGACACTACGAGCAGTACTTC.

The chain recombines TRBV4-2 with TRBJ2-3; TRBD1 agrees at 9 bases. The length of the CDR3 is 14 residues. CDR1 and CDR2 (germline): LGHNA, YNFKEQ. The V gene end was trimmed by 0 bases and the J gene end by 6 bases; junction bases not matched to a gene: 1. CDR3 in amino acids: CASSQDTGGDTQYF. The CDR3 nucleotides read TGTGCCAGCAGCCAAGATACAGGGGGCGATACGCAGTATTTT.

This rearrangement joins TRBV6-1 to TRBJ1-4; a possible D gene is TRBD1 (5 bases). Germline CDR1 is MNHNS and CDR2 is SASEGT. Trimming removed 11 bases from V and 6 bases from J, with 10 bases in between. The CDR3 contains 11 residues. The CDR3 coding sequence is TGTGCCTCCGGGGGGTATGAAAAACTGTTTTTT. Translation gives CASGGYEKLFF.

The chain links TRBV28 to TRBJ1-4, with a weak D call TRBD1 (5 bases). The V end lost 6 bases, the J end lost 7 bases, and 12 bases lay between the germline ends. CDR1 and CDR2 from the germline V gene are MDHEN and SYDVKM. This CDR3 contains 13 residues. Here the CDR3 reads CASRDQGREKLFF. DNA for the CDR3: TGTGCCAGCAGGGATCAGGGACGTGAAAAACTGTTTTTT.

CDR3 sequence (DNA): TGCGCCAGCAGCCAAGATAACCCAGGGAGCAGCAATCAGCCCCAGCATTTT. Translation: CASSQDNPGSSNQPQHF. V usage is TRBV4-1 and J usage is TRBJ1-5, with D possibly matching TRBD1 (5 bases). Trimming took off 0 bases at V and 1 base at J, with 13 bases between the two ends. Germline-derived CDR1 and CDR2 are MGHRA and YSYEKL. This CDR3 region has 17 residues.

This clone was detected only a few times. The chain joins TRBV5-6 to TRBJ1-2; the D gene is possibly TRBD1 (5 bases). The CDR3 is 13 amino acids. Germline loops: CDR1 SGHDT, CDR2 YYEEEE. With 1 base removed from V and 8 bases from J, the gap between germline ends came to 12 bases. The CDR3 nucleotides are TGTGCCAGCAGCTTGACGGGGGTGGTAGGCTACACCTTC. This codes for CASSLTGVVGYTF.

The rearrangement links TRBV19 to TRBJ2-7, with 10 nucleotides matching TRBD2. Germline V CDR1 and CDR2: LNHDA, SQIVND (reference sequence). This CDR3 region has 19 residues. V was clipped by 3 bases and J by 3 bases; unmatched bases: 17. The CDR3 region is CASSMAPGIAGGLHYEQYF. The CDR3 DNA is TGTGCCAGTAGTATGGCCCCCGGGATAGCGGGAGGCCTTCACTACGAGCAGTACTTC.

V is TRBV11-3 and J is TRBJ2-1; the D gene is possibly TRBD1 (6 bases). The length of the CDR3 is 15 residues. V was cut by 4 bases and J by 5 bases, with 15 bases left in between. CDR1 is SGHNT, CDR2 YENEEA, per germline. CDR3 nucleotide sequence: TGTGCCAGCAGCTCCTTCGGGACACTCAACAATGAGCAGTTCTTC. It codes for CASSSFGTLNNEQFF.

The gene calls are TRBV29-1 and TRBJ2-1; possible D gene TRBD2, 5 bases. There are 15 residues in the CDR3. In germline, CDR1 is SQVTM, CDR2 ANQGSEA. V was cut by 0 bases and J by 2 bases, with 11 bases left in between. The CDR3 DNA reads as TGCAGCGTTGAAGATCCAGGACTGGCCTACAATGAGCAGTTCTTC. It translates to CSVEDPGLAYNEQFF.

This chain joins TRBV27 and TRBJ1-5; 7 positions agree with TRBD1. Losses at the gene ends were 4 bases for V and 4 bases for J; bases not matched to a gene: 13. From germline, CDR1 is MNHEY and CDR2 SMNVEV (reference sequence). The CDR3 length is 17 residues. The CDR3 is CASSSYVGRGANQPQHF. CDR3 bases: TGTGCCAGCAGTTCTTACGTGGGCAGGGGGGCTAATCAGCCCCAGCATTTT.

Only one count was recorded for this clone. The chain is built from TRBV5-4 and TRBJ2-5; TRBD2 agrees at 10 bases. The CDR3 runs 14 residues. Germline V gene data show CDR1 as SGHNT and CDR2 as YYREEE (reference sequence). Germline trimming cut 2 bases from V and 6 bases from J; bases unmatched to any gene: 4. The DNA of the CDR3 is TGTGCCAGCAGCTTCACTAGCGGGACGAAGACCCAGTACTTC. Translated, it gives CASSFTSGTKTQYF. The whole variable domain, filled in from reference TRBV5-4 and TRBJ2-5, reads ETGVTQSPTHLIKTRGQQVTLRCSSQSGHNTVSWYQQALGQGPQFIFQYYREEENGRGNFPPRFSGLQFPNYSSELNVNALELDDSALYLCASSFTSGTKTQYFGPGTRLLVL.

This clone came up once. V usage is TRBV6-1 and J usage is TRBJ2-3, with D maybe TRBD2 (6 bases). The length of the CDR3 is 17 residues. Germline V gene sequence: CDR1 MNHNS, CDR2 SASEGT. The V gene lost 2 bases and the J gene lost 2 bases, with 17 bases spanning the gap. CDR3 sequence: CASSEFTVGEDTDTQYF. For the CDR3, the DNA is TGTGCCAGCAGTGAATTCACCGTGGGGGAGGACACAGATACGCAGTATTTT.

This clone has only a few counts. V is TRBV4-1 and J is TRBJ1-1; D may be TRBD1 (5 bases). V lost 1 base and J 4 bases, leaving 13 bases between the germline ends. This CDR3 region has 15 residues. The germline V gene has CDR1 MGHRA and CDR2 YSYEKL. In DNA form, the CDR3 reads TGCGCCAGCAGCCAAGCCGACAGAGGCGGCACTGAAGCTTTCTTT. Its protein product is CASSQADRGGTEAFF.

This rearrangement joins TRBV12-5 to TRBJ1-3, with D uncertain. The CDR3 extends over 17 amino acids. Looked up from germline, CDR1 is LGHNT and CDR2 is FRNRAP. Trimming pared 4 bases from V and 0 bases from J, leaving 16 bases between. CDR3 DNA sequence: TGTGCTAGTGGTTCGATCCCCGGCGCGAGCTCTGGAAACACCATATATTTT. Its protein product is CASGSIPGASSGNTIYF.

The genes are TRBV9 and TRBJ2-2; 11 positions agree with TRBD2. This CDR3 has 16 residues. With V trimmed by 4 bases and J by 5 bases, 7 bases remained unmatched. Germline loops: CDR1 SGDLS, CDR2 YYNGEE. The CDR3 sequence: CASSSGLADPTGELFF. The CDR3 DNA sequence: TGTGCCAGCAGCTCGGGACTAGCGGATCCAACCGGGGAGCTGTTTTTT. Full variable domain (missing parts from reference TRBV9 and TRBJ2-2): DSGVTQTPKHLITATGQRVTLRCSPRSGDLSVYWYQQSLDQGLQFLIQYYNGEERAKGNILERFSAQQFPDLHSELNLSSLELGDSALYFCASSSGLADPTGELFFGEGSRLTVL.

This chain joins TRBV5-1 and TRBJ2-1; TRBD2 agrees at 8 bases. V lost 0 bases to trimming and J lost 7 bases; unmatched junction nucleotides: 6. Germline V gene lookup returns CDR1 SGHRS and CDR2 YFSETQ. The CDR3 contains 15 residues. DNA of the CDR3: TGCGCCAGCAGCTTGGTCGGTAGCGGGGTGAATGAGCAGTTCTTC. This gives the protein CASSLVGSGVNEQFF.

The table lists this clone with a count of one. This chain connects TRBV6-5 to TRBJ2-7; D is undetermined. The V gene lost 2 bases and the J gene lost 0 bases, with 8 bases spanning the gap. Per germline, CDR1 MNHEY and CDR2 SVGAGI. This CDR3 spans 14 amino acids. This CDR3 is CASSYDRTSYEQYF. CDR3 sequence (DNA): TGTGCCAGCAGTTACGACCGAACCTCCTACGAGCAGTACTTC.

The chain employs TRBV5-1 and TRBJ2-2, with D unclear. Germline V lookup: CDR1 SGHRS, CDR2 YFSETQ. Trimming stripped 0 bases from V and 1 base from J, with 7 bases between. CDR3 length: 15 amino acids. This CDR3 is CASSLEHLNTGELFF. CDR3 bases: TGCGCCAGCAGCTTGGAGCACCTGAACACCGGGGAGCTGTTTTTT.

V usage is TRBV28 and J usage is TRBJ1-2; D is unresolved. The CDR3 extends over 12 amino acids. The V end lost 7 bases, the J end lost 0 bases, and 6 bases lay between the germline ends. Germline V gene sequence: CDR1 MDHEN, CDR2 SYDVKM. Here the CDR3 DNA reads TGTGCCAGCATTGGGGCTAACTATGGCTACACCTTC. This sequence encodes CASIGANYGYTF.

This clone was recorded a few times. The chain joins TRBV27 to TRBJ1-2; no firm D call. CDR1 is MNHEY and CDR2 is SMNVEV in the germline V gene (reference sequence). V lost 5 bases and J 2 bases, leaving 12 bases between the germline ends. This CDR3 region has 14 residues. The CDR3 nucleotides are TGTGCCAGCAGTGAAAGGACTCCCAACTATGGCTACACCTTC. Translating it yields CASSERTPNYGYTF.

CDR3 loop: CASSTPDGAYEQYF. CDR3 bases: TGCGCCAGCAGCACCCCGGACGGTGCCTACGAGCAGTACTTC. The genes are TRBV5-1 and TRBJ2-7; D is unresolved. The CDR3 sequence is 14 residues long. Trimming shortened V by 4 bases and J by 2 bases, and 13 bases separated the two germline ends. Germline V gene lookup returns CDR1 SGHRS and CDR2 YFSETQ.

CDR3 region: CASSFGTSSYNEQFF. The DNA of the CDR3 is TGTGCCAGCAGCTTCGGGACTAGCTCCTACAATGAGCAGTTCTTC. The gene calls are TRBV5-6 and TRBJ2-1, with TRBD2 identical over 8 bases. The CDR3 runs 15 residues. Germline CDR1 and CDR2: SGHDT and YYEEEE. V dropped 2 bases and J dropped 0; count of bases not matched to a gene: 1. Full variable domain (rest looked up from reference TRBV5-6 and TRBJ2-1): DAGVTQSPTHLIKTRGQQVTLRCSPKSGHDTVSWYQQALGQGPQFIFQYYEEEERQRGNFPDRFSGHQFPNYSSELNVNALLLGDSALYLCASSFGTSSYNEQFFGPGTRLTVL.

This clone was detected only a few times. The V gene is TRBV9, the J gene TRBJ1-6, with D possibly matching TRBD1 (5 bases). V was shortened by 0 bases and J by 5 bases, with 6 bases between the two germline ends. CDR3 length: 14 residues. CDR1 is SGDLS and CDR2 is YYNGEE in the germline V gene. This chain's CDR3 is CASSVAGDNSPLHF. As DNA, the CDR3 is TGTGCCAGCAGCGTAGCGGGGGATAATTCACCCCTCCACTTT.

The rearrangement links TRBV30 to TRBJ2-3; TRBD2 matches 7 bases. Unmatched junction bases numbered 11, after V lost 5 bases and J lost 3 bases. Germline-derived CDR1 and CDR2 are GTSNPN and SVGIG (reference sequence). This CDR3 comprises 15 residues. The CDR3 DNA reads TGTGCCTGGGCTGTTATGGGCGGGAGAACAGATACGCAGTATTTT. Translation gives CAWAVMGGRTDTQYF.

The chain recombines TRBV6-5 with TRBJ2-3; D unresolved. The germline gives CDR1 MNHEY, CDR2 SVGAGI. This CDR3 contains 11 residues. V shed 7 bases and J shed 5 bases, with 7 bases lying between them. The CDR3 nucleotides are TGTGCCAGCACCCGAAAAGATACGCAGTATTTT. Translated, it gives CASTRKDTQYF.

The genes are TRBV4-1 and TRBJ2-3; 8 nucleotides match TRBD2. The V segment lost 4 bases and the J segment 10 bases; nucleotides outside the gene matches: 16. The CDR3 is 16 amino acids. CDR1 is MGHRA, CDR2 YSYEKL, per germline. The CDR3, as DNA: TGCGCCAGCAGCCCGGACACTAGCGGTCCTCGGGCCCCGCAGTATTTT. Its translation is CASSPDTSGPRAPQYF.

The chain combines TRBV4-1 with TRBJ2-7; D not resolved. V gave up 1 base and J gave up 0 bases, with 10 bases separating them. This CDR3 contains 15 residues. Germline V gives CDR1 MGHRA, CDR2 YSYEKL. The CDR3: CASSQADSDSYEQYF. For the CDR3, the DNA is TGCGCCAGCAGCCAAGCCGATTCTGACTCCTACGAGCAGTACTTC.

The V and J genes are TRBV7-3 and TRBJ2-1, with D possibly called TRBD1 or TRBD2 (5 bases each). Germline values: CDR1 SGHTA, CDR2 FQGTGA. CDR3 length: 15 amino acids. V shed 2 bases and J shed 2 bases, with 10 bases lying between them. The CDR3 here is CASSLSGSTYNEQFF. CDR3 DNA: TGTGCCAGCAGCTTATCAGGGAGCACCTACAATGAGCAGTTCTTC.

This clone showed up just once. Here the CDR3 reads CASSPVGLGANVLTF. DNA of the CDR3: TGTGCCAGCTCACCGGTGGGGCTAGGGGCCAACGTCCTGACTTTC. This chain links TRBV18 with TRBJ2-6; TRBD1 might be the D (5 bases). This CDR3 is built from 15 residues. Germline V gene sequence: CDR1 KGHSH, CDR2 LQKENI. Trimming took 3 bases from V and 4 from J, leaving 10 bases between them.

The chain recombines TRBV30 with TRBJ2-5; possibly TRBD2 for D (5 bases). Trimming cost V 3 bases and J 4 bases, with 15 bases left between them. In germline, CDR1 is GTSNPN, CDR2 SVGIG (reference sequence). This CDR3 has 14 amino acids. The chain's CDR3 is CAWSSGLSGETQYF. The CDR3, as DNA: TGTGCCTGGAGCTCCGGACTCAGCGGAGAGACCCAGTACTTC.